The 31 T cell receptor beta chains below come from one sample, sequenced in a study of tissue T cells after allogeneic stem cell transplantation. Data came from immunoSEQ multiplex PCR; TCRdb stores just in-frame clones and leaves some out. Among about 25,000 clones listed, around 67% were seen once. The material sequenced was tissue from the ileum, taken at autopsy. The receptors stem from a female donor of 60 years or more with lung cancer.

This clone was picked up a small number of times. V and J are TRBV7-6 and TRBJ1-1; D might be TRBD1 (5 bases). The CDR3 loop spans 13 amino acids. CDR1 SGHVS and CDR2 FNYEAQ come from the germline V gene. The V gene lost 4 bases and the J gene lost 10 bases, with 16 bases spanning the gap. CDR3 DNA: TGTGCCAGCAGCTCCGAGGGGTTTTCAGGAGCTTTCTTT. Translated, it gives CASSSEGFSGAFF. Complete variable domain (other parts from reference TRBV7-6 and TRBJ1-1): GAGVSQSPRYKVTKRGQDVALRCDPISGHVSLYWYRQALGQGPEFLTYFNYEAQQDKSGLPNDRFSAERPEGSISTLTIQRTEQRDSAMYRCASSSEGFSGAFFGQGTRLTVV.

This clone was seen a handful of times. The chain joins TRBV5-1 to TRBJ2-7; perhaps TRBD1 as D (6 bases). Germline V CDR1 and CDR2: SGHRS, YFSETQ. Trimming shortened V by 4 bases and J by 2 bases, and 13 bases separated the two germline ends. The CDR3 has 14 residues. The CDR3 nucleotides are TGCGCCAGCAGCCCGCCCGGGACAACCTACGAGCAGTACTTC. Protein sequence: CASSPPGTTYEQYF.

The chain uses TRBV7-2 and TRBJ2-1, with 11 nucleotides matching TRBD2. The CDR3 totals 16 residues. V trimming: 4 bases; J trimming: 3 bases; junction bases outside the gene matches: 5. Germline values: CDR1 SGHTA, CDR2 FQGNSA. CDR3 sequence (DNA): TGTGCCAGCAGCTCGGGACTAGCGGACTACTACAATGAGCAGTTCTTC. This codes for CASSSGLADYYNEQFF. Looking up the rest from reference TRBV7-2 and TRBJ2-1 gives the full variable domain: GAGVSQSPSNKVTEKGKDVELRCDPISGHTALYWYRQSLGQGLEFLIYFQGNSAPDKSGLPSDRFSAERTGGSVSTLTIQRTQQEDSAVYLCASSSGLADYYNEQFFGPGTRLTVL.

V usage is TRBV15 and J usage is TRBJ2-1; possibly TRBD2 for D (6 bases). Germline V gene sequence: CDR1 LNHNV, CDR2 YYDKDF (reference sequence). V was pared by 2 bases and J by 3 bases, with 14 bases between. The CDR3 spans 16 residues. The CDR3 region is CATSRISGGSYNEQFF. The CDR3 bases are TGTGCCACCAGCAGAATTTCTGGGGGGAGCTACAATGAGCAGTTCTTC.

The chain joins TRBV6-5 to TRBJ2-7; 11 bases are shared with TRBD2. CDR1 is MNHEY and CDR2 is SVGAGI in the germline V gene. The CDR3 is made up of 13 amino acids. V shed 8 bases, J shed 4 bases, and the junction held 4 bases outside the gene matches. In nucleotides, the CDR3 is TGTGCCAGCCTTGTAGCGGGAGGGTACGAGCAGTACTTC. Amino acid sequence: CASLVAGGYEQYF.

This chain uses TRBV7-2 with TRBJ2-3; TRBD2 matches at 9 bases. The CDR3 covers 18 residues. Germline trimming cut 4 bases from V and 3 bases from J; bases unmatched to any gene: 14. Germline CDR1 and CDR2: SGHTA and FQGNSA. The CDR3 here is CASSYSSGNRYLTDTQYF. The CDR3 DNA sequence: TGTGCCAGCAGCTATTCTAGCGGGAACCGCTACCTAACAGATACGCAGTATTTT.

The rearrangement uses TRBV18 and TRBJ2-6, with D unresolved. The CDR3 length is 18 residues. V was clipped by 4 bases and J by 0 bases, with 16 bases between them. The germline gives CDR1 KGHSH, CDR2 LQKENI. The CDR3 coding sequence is TGTGCCAGCTCACAGGTCGCTTATAGCCCCTCTGGGGCCAACGTCCTGACTTTC. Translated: CASSQVAYSPSGANVLTF.

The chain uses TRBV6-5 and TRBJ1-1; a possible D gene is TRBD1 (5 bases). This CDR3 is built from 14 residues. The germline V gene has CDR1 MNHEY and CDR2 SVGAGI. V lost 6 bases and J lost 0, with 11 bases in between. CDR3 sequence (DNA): TGTGCCAGCAGAGTAGGGACCTTGAACACTGAAGCTTTCTTT. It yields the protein CASRVGTLNTEAFF.

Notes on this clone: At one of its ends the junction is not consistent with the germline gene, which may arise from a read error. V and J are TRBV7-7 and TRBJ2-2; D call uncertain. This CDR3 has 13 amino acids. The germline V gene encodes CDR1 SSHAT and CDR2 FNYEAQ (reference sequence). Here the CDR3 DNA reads TGTGCTAGCAGCCTAGGGTACACCGGGGAGCTGTTTTTT. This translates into CASSLGYTGELFF.

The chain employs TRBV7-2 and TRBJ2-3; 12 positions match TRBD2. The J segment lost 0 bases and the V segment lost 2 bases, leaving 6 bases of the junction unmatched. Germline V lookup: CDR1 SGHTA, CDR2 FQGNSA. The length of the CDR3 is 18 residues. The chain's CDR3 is CASSLTASGGASTDTQYF. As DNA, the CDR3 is TGTGCCAGCAGCTTAACGGCTAGCGGGGGGGCTAGCACAGATACGCAGTATTTT. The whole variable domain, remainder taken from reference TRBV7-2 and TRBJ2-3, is GAGVSQSPSNKVTEKGKDVELRCDPISGHTALYWYRQSLGQGLEFLIYFQGNSAPDKSGLPSDRFSAERTGGSVSTLTIQRTQQEDSAVYLCASSLTASGGASTDTQYFGPGTRLTVL.

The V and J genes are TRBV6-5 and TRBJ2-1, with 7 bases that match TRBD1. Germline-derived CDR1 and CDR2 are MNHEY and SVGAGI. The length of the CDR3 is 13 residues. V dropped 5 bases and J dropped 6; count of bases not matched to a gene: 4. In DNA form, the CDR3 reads TGTGCCAGCAGTCACACAGGGGTCAATGAGCAGTTCTTC. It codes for CASSHTGVNEQFF.

The CDR3 loop is CASSWDGANSPLHF. CDR3 sequence (DNA): TGTGCCAGCAGCTGGGACGGGGCCAATTCACCCCTCCACTTT. The chain links TRBV7-2 to TRBJ1-6; perhaps TRBD1 as D (5 bases). This CDR3 contains 14 residues. The germline V and J ends were trimmed by 4 bases and 7 bases, with 11 bases remaining between them. Looked up from germline, CDR1 is SGHTA and CDR2 is FQGNSA.

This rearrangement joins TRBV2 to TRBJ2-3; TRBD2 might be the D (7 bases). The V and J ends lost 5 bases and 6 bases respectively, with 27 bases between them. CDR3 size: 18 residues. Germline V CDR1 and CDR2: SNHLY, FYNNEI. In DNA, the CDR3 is TGTGCCAGCAGTTGGGGGGGGGCTCGCGCTTCCTTGGCGGATACGCAGTATTTT. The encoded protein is CASSWGGARASLADTQYF.

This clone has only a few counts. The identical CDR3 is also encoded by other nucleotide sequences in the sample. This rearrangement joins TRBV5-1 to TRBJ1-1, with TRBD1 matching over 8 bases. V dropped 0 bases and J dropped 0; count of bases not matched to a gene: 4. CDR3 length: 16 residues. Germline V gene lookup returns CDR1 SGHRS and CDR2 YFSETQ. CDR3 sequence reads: CASSLGRGRLNTEAFF. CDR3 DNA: TGCGCCAGCAGCTTGGGCAGGGGGCGCTTGAACACTGAAGCTTTCTTT. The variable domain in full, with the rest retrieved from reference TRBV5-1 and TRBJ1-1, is KAGVTQTPRYLIKTRGQQVTLSCSPISGHRSVSWYQQTPGQGLQFLFEYFSETQRNKGNFPGRFSGRQFSNSRSEMNVSTLELGDSALYLCASSLGRGRLNTEAFFGQGTRLTVV.

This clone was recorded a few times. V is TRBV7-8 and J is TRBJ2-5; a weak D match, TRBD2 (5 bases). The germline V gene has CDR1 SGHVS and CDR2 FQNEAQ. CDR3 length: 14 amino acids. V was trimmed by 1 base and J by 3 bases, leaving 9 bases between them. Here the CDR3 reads CASSLEGRKETQYF. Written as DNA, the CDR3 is TGTGCCAGCAGCTTAGAAGGGAGAAAAGAGACCCAGTACTTC.

CDR3 sequence (DNA): TGTGCCAGCAGCCAAGGTTACGGCGGAGCCTACGAGCAGTACTTC. Translation gives CASSQGYGGAYEQYF. V and J are TRBV3-1 (or the pseudogene TRBV3-2) and TRBJ2-7; D unresolved. The germline V gene has CDR1 LGHDT and CDR2 YNNKEL (reference sequence). The CDR3 has 15 amino acids. V shed 1 base and J shed 2 bases, with 12 bases lying between them.

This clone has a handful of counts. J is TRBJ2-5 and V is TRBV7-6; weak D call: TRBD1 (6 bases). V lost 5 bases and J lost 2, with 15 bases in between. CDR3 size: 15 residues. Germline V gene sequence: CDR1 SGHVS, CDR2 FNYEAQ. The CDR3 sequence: CASSRQVPPQETQYF. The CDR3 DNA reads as TGTGCCAGCAGCCGACAGGTGCCGCCTCAAGAGACCCAGTACTTC.

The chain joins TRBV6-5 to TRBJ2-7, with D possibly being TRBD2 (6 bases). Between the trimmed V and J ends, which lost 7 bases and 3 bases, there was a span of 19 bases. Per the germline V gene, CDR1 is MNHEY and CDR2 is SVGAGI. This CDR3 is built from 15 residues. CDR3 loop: CASTVLGGKDYEQYF. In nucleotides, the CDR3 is TGTGCCAGCACGGTCCTAGGCGGGAAAGACTACGAGCAGTACTTC.

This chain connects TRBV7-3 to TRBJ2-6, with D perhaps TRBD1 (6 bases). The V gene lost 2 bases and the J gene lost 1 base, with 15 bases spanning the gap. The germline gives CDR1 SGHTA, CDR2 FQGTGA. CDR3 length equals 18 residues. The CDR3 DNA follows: TGTGCCAGCAGCTTATTATCAGGGGATTCGTCTGGGGCCAACGTCCTGACTTTC. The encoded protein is CASSLLSGDSSGANVLTF.

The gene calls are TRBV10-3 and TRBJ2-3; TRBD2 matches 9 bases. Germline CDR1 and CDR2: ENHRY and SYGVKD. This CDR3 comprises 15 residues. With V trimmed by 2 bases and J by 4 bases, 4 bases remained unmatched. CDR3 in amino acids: CAISEQSSGADTQYF. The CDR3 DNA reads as TGTGCCATCAGTGAGCAGTCTAGCGGGGCAGATACGCAGTATTTT.

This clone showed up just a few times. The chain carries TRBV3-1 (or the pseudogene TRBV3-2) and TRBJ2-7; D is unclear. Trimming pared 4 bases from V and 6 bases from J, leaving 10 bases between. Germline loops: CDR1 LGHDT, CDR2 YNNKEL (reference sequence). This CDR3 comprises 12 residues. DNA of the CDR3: TGTGCCAGCAGCCCCAAATGGGGCGAGCAGTACTTC. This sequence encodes CASSPKWGEQYF.

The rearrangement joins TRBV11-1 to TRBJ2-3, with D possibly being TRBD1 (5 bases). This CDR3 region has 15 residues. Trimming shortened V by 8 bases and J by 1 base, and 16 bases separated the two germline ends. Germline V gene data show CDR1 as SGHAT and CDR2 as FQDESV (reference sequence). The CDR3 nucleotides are TGTGCCAGCGGGTCCAGGGATGGGGGCACAGATACGCAGTATTTT. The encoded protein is CASGSRDGGTDTQYF.

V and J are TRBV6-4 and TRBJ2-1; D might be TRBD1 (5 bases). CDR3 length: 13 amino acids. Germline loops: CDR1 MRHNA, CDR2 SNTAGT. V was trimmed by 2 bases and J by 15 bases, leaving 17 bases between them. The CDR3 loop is CASSDDRGLRMFF. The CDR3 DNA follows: TGTGCCAGCAGTGACGATAGGGGCCTTCGGATGTTCTTC.

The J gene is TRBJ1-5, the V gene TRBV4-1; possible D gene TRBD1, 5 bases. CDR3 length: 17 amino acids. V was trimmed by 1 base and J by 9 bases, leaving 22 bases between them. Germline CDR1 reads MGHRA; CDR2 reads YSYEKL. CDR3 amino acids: CASSQASVTGTSRPQHF. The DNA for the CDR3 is TGCGCCAGCAGCCAAGCATCCGTCACCGGGACTTCGAGGCCCCAGCATTTT.

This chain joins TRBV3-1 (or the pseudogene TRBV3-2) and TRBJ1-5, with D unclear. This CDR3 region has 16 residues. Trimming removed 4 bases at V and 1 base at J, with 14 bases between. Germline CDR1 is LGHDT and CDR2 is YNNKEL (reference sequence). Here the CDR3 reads CASSRGSDGSNQPQHF. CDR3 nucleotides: TGTGCCAGCAGCCGAGGCTCCGACGGGAGCAATCAGCCCCAGCATTTT.

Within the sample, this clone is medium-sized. CDR3: CASTPGSSYNSPLHF. The CDR3 DNA follows: TGTGCCAGCACTCCGGGGAGCTCCTATAATTCACCCCTCCACTTT. V gene TRBV9 combines with J gene TRBJ1-6; D call uncertain. Between the trimmed V and J ends, which lost 6 bases and 0 bases, there was a span of 10 bases. CDR1 is SGDLS and CDR2 is YYNGEE in the germline V gene. The CDR3 sequence is 15 residues long.

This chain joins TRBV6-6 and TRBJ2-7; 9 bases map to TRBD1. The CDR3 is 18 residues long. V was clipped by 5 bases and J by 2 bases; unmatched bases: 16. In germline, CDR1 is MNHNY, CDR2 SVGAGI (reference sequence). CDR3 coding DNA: TGTGCCAGCAGTCTCGAAACCGAATGGGGGACAGGGACCTACGAGCAGTACTTC. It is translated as CASSLETEWGTGTYEQYF.

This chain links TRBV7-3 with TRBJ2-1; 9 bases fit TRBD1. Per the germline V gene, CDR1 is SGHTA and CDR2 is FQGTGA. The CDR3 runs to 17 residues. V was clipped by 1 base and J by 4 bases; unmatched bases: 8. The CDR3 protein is CASSLSGGTGSYNEQFF. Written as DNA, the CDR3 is TGTGCCAGCAGCTTAAGTGGCGGGACAGGGTCGTACAATGAGCAGTTCTTC.

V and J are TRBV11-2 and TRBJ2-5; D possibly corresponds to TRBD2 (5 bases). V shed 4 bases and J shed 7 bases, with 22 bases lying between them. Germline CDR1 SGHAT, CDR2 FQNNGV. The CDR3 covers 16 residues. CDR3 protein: CASSSQQQSLRVTQYF. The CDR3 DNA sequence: TGTGCCAGCAGCTCCCAACAACAAAGCCTGCGGGTGACCCAGTACTTC. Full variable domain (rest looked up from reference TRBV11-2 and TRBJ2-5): EAGVAQSPRYKIIEKRQSVAFWCNPISGHATLYWYQQILGQGPKLLIQFQNNGVVDDSQLPKDRFSAERLKGVDSTLKIQPAKLEDSAVYLCASSSQQQSLRVTQYFGPGTRLLVL.

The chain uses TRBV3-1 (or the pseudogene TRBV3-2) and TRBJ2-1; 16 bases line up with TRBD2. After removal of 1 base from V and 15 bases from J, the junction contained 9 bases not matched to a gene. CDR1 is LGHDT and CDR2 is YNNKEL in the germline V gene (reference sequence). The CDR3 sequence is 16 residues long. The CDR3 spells CASSQVGLAGGGRLFF. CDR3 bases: TGTGCCAGCAGCCAAGTGGGACTAGCGGGAGGGGGAAGGCTGTTCTTC.

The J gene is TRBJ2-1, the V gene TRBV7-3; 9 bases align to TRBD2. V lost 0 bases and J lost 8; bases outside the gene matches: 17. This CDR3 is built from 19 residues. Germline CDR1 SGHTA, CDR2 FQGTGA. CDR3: CASSLTKERGAPGGDEQFF. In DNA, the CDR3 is TGTGCCAGCAGCTTAACCAAAGAGCGGGGGGCACCCGGGGGAGATGAGCAGTTCTTC.